This T cell receptor beta chain originates from a study of T cells in Graves' hyperthyroidism and ophthalmopathy. Amplification targeted TCR beta CDR3 regions from RNA transcripts. Primed by the HTBI set, a first-round RT-PCR was run on the TCR CDR3. TCRdb passed the multiplex PCR reads through MiXCR, listing each CDR3 protein once. The sample contains around 430,000 distinct CDR3 sequences, more than 13% of which appear only once. There are many counts of this clonotype. Germline CDR1 SGHTA, CDR2 FQGTGA. With 5 bases removed from V and 0 bases from J, the gap between germline ends came to 14 bases. This CDR3 is 16 amino acids long.

This sequence originates from a woman younger than 45 with Graves' hyperthyroidism. The sample comprised blood. The gene calls are TRBV7-3 and TRBJ2-1; unclear D gene. As DNA, the CDR3 is TGTGCCAGCAGCCGCGAGGACGAGATCTCCTACAATGAGCAGTTCTTC. This translates into CASSREDEISYNEQFF.